These 14 T cell receptor beta chains share one sample of origin, sequenced in a study of early T cells in non-severe SARS-CoV-2 infection. TCRdb recomputed calls from the 5' RACE reads with MiXCR, one row per CDR3 protein. The sample consists of tens of thousands of distinct CDR3 sequences, under 15% of them appearing once. Material: whole blood. The receptors come from an adult who was a healthcare worker with PCR-confirmed SARS-CoV-2 infection or an uninfected control (not recorded which).

The rearrangement joins TRBV29-1 to TRBJ2-1, with D tentatively TRBD2 (5 bases). The length of the CDR3 is 15 residues. Trimming pared 0 bases from V and 7 bases from J, leaving 16 bases between. The V gene's germline CDR1 is SQVTM and CDR2 ANQGSEA. The CDR3 DNA is TGCAGCGTTGAAGATCTCGGGATTACGGGAAATGAGCAGTTCTTC. Translating gives CSVEDLGITGNEQFF.

This clonotype was recorded at least ten times. This chain connects TRBV11-2 to TRBJ2-7; unclear D gene. Trimming cost V 3 bases and J 0 bases, with 9 bases left between them. Germline V lookup: CDR1 SGHAT, CDR2 FQNNGV. The CDR3 extends over 14 amino acids. The CDR3 DNA is TGTGCCAGCAGCTTGGGCGGCAGCTCCTACGAGCAGTACTTC. It codes for CASSLGGSSYEQYF.

The rearrangement joins TRBV6-1 to TRBJ1-6, with 8 positions matching TRBD1. The germline gives CDR1 MNHNS, CDR2 SASEGT. This CDR3 comprises 14 residues. The junction had 5 bases not matched to a gene; V was cut back by 8 bases and J by 5 bases. The CDR3 region is CASGKQGDNSPLHF. CDR3 coding DNA: TGTGCCAGCGGGAAACAGGGGGATAATTCACCCCTCCACTTT.

This clonotype was recorded a few times. The chain has TRBV20-1 and TRBJ1-1; the D gene is possibly TRBD1 (6 bases). V was shortened by 6 bases and J by 1 base, with 9 bases between the two germline ends. CDR3 length equals 12 residues. Per the germline V gene, CDR1 is DFQATT and CDR2 is SNEGSKA (reference sequence). The CDR3 nucleotides are TGCAGTGCGGAAGGGGGGAACACTGAAGCTTTCTTT. Residues: CSAEGGNTEAFF.

This clonotype occurred many times. The CDR3 here is CASSSVSGKMGQWAQFF. The DNA for the CDR3 is TGTGCCAGCAGCTCTGTCTCCGGGAAAATGGGCCAATGGGCGCAGTTCTTC. The chain uses TRBV7-6 and TRBJ2-1, with a possible D match to TRBD2 (5 bases). With 4 bases removed from V and 12 bases from J, the gap between germline ends came to 28 bases. The length of the CDR3 is 17 residues. From germline, CDR1 is SGHVS and CDR2 FNYEAQ.

This clonotype came up many times. The chain carries TRBV6-2 or TRBV6-3 and TRBJ1-1; the D gene is possibly TRBD1 (5 bases). The CDR3 has 16 residues. Trimming pared 6 bases from V and 1 base from J, leaving 18 bases between. Germline assignment: CDR1 MNHEY and CDR2 SVGEGT. The CDR3 sequence: CASSRRAGGANTEAFF. CDR3 bases: TGTGCCAGCAGCCGCCGGGCAGGCGGGGCGAACACTGAAGCTTTCTTT.

V and J are TRBV29-1 and TRBJ2-7; no reliable D call. The CDR3 extends over 11 amino acids. Between the trimmed V and J ends, which lost 7 bases and 4 bases, there was a span of 11 bases. Germline V gene data show CDR1 as SQVTM and CDR2 as ANQGSEA. CDR3 protein: CSATDRYEQYF. Here the CDR3 DNA reads TGCAGCGCTACCGACCGTTACGAGCAGTACTTC.

This clonotype was seen only a few times. The J gene is TRBJ2-3, the V gene TRBV7-2; a weak D match, TRBD1 (6 bases). The length of the CDR3 is 15 residues. From germline, CDR1 is SGHTA and CDR2 FQGNSA. Trimming removed 7 bases at V and 3 bases at J, with 17 bases between. The CDR3: CASTYNGRGTDTQYF. The CDR3 DNA reads TGTGCCAGCACCTACAATGGCAGGGGAACAGATACGCAGTATTTT. Looking up the rest from reference TRBV7-2 and TRBJ2-3 gives the full variable domain: GAGVSQSPSNKVTEKGKDVELRCDPISGHTALYWYRQSLGQGLEFLIYFQGNSAPDKSGLPSDRFSAERTGGSVSTLTIQRTQQEDSAVYLCASTYNGRGTDTQYFGPGTRLTVL.

V is TRBV20-1 and J is TRBJ2-7; 9 bases are a match to TRBD1. CDR3 length: 15 residues. The germline V gene encodes CDR1 DFQATT and CDR2 SNEGSKA (reference sequence). With V trimmed by 4 bases and J by 2 bases, 9 bases remained unmatched. The CDR3 spells CSAINPGQGTYEQYF. The CDR3 nucleotides are TGCAGTGCTATCAACCCGGGACAGGGTACCTACGAGCAGTACTTC.

This clonotype was counted at least ten times. V is TRBV28 and J is TRBJ1-2, with D perhaps TRBD1 (5 bases). This CDR3 is built from 14 residues. Germline V gene lookup returns CDR1 MDHEN and CDR2 SYDVKM. Trimming took 2 bases from V and 8 from J, leaving 15 bases between them. CDR3 DNA: TGTGCCAGCAGTTTAGTCCCGGACAACGACGGCTACACCTTC. It encodes CASSLVPDNDGYTF.

This clonotype was found many times. The chain is built from TRBV12-3 or TRBV12-4 and TRBJ2-5; 12 positions match TRBD2. This CDR3 is 17 amino acids long. Trimming at V came to 1 base and at J to 5 bases, leaving 8 bases not matched to a gene. CDR3 protein: CASSLGTSGTRGETQYF. CDR3 DNA: TGTGCCAGCAGTTTAGGGACTAGCGGGACCCGAGGGGAGACCCAGTACTTC.

This clonotype has a count of ten or more. The chain employs TRBV4-3 and TRBJ2-3; D is unclear. CDR1 is LGHNA, CDR2 YSLEER, per germline. This CDR3 comprises 13 residues. The ends were cut back, 2 bases at V and 6 bases at J, with 9 bases in the middle. The CDR3, as DNA: TGCGCCAGCAGCCAAAGTCTAGGGGATACGCAGTATTTT. Translation gives CASSQSLGDTQYF.

CDR3 DNA: TGTGCCAGCAGGCACTACAATGAGCAGTTCTTC. Protein sequence: CASRHYNEQFF. The chain carries TRBV6-5 and TRBJ2-1; D is unresolved. In germline, CDR1 is MNHEY, CDR2 SVGAGI. The CDR3 contains 11 residues. Trimming took 6 bases from V and 3 from J, leaving 3 bases between them.

This clonotype was found many times. The chain is built from TRBV15 and TRBJ1-5; D uncertain. The CDR3 consists of 14 residues. Germline V gives CDR1 LNHNV, CDR2 YYDKDF (reference sequence). The V and J ends lost 0 bases and 4 bases respectively, with 7 bases between them. The CDR3 DNA is TGTGCCACCAGCAGAGATAGAGGGAATCAGCCCCAGCATTTT. Its protein is CATSRDRGNQPQHF.